Shown below are 11 T cell receptor beta chains from a single sample sequenced in a study of OX40 agonist ivuxolimab in advanced cancers. This table comes from immunoSEQ multiplex PCR, and its TCRdb copy is limited to in-frame clones, with some not included. In the table there are roughly 86,000 clones, almost 95% of which are singletons. Specimen: CD4+ or CD8+ T cells sorted from blood, collected in a trial of the OX40 agonist ivuxolimab. These TCRs come from an adult with an advanced solid tumor such as melanoma, head and neck, liver or kidney cancer.

The V and J genes are TRBV6-1 and TRBJ2-7, with D unclear. Between the trimmed V and J ends, which lost 6 bases and 5 bases, there was a span of 14 bases. Looked up from germline, CDR1 is MNHNS and CDR2 is SASEGT. The CDR3 consists of 13 residues. The CDR3 DNA follows: TGTGCCAGCAGCCACACCCCCGCGCACGAGCAGTACTTC. It yields the protein CASSHTPAHEQYF.

The rearrangement uses TRBV12-5 and TRBJ2-5, with TRBD1 identical over 10 bases. Per germline, CDR1 LGHNT and CDR2 FRNRAP. CDR3 length: 15 amino acids. Unmatched junction bases numbered 11, after V lost 4 bases and J lost 9 bases. Here the CDR3 reads CASGYGTGAVWAQYF. CDR3 nucleotide sequence: TGTGCTAGTGGTTACGGGACAGGGGCTGTGTGGGCCCAGTACTTC.

The chain has TRBV5-5 and TRBJ2-2; 10 positions match TRBD1. J lost 4 bases, V lost 6 bases, and 9 bases had no gene match. CDR3 size: 16 residues. Germline-derived CDR1 and CDR2 are SGHKS and YYEKEE (reference sequence). CDR3 bases: TGTGCCAGCAATTATGGGGACAGGGGTCGCACCGGGGAGCTGTTTTTT. This sequence encodes CASNYGDRGRTGELFF.

V gene TRBV6-1 combines with J gene TRBJ2-1; no definite D call. Trimming removed 4 bases at V and 3 bases at J, with 10 bases between. Germline V gives CDR1 MNHNS, CDR2 SASEGT. This CDR3 comprises 14 residues. This chain's CDR3 is CASSAILVYNEQFF. The CDR3, as DNA: TGTGCCAGCAGTGCCATTCTCGTCTACAATGAGCAGTTCTTC.

This chain connects TRBV10-3 to TRBJ2-1, with 10 bases lining up with TRBD2. Germline V gives CDR1 ENHRY, CDR2 SYGVKD. With V trimmed by 4 bases and J by 1 base, 10 bases remained unmatched. The CDR3 spans 18 residues. This CDR3 is CAISGTSGLKRSYNEQFF. The CDR3 DNA is TGTGCCATCAGTGGGACTAGCGGACTAAAGCGGTCCTACAATGAGCAGTTCTTC.

A remark on this clone: The sample carries other DNA sequences with the same CDR3. The chain uses TRBV7-2 and TRBJ2-5; D remains ambiguous. The CDR3 runs to 12 residues. The germline V gene encodes CDR1 SGHTA and CDR2 FQGNSA. Trimming cost V 3 bases and J 2 bases, with 4 bases left between them. The CDR3 loop reads CASSFTQETQYF. DNA of the CDR3: TGTGCCAGCAGCTTTACACAAGAGACCCAGTACTTC.

The V gene is TRBV7-2, the J gene TRBJ2-3; D uncertain. Germline V lookup: CDR1 SGHTA, CDR2 FQGNSA. Trimming removed 5 bases from V and 0 bases from J, with 12 bases in between. There are 15 residues in the CDR3. CDR3 bases: TGTGCCAGCAGCCTCGGGCCTCGGAGCACAGATACGCAGTATTTT. Protein product: CASSLGPRSTDTQYF.

Concerning this clone itself: The sample contains more than one DNA sequence encoding this CDR3. The rearrangement links TRBV20-1 to TRBJ2-3; D is unclear. Germline V gene sequence: CDR1 DFQATT, CDR2 SNEGSKA (reference sequence). The V and J ends lost 3 bases and 1 base respectively, with 2 bases between them. CDR3 size: 11 residues. The CDR3 spells CSASRTDTQYF. In nucleotides, the CDR3 is TGCAGTGCTAGTCGCACAGATACGCAGTATTTT.

The genes are TRBV5-1 and TRBJ2-1, with 9 positions matching TRBD2. Per germline, CDR1 SGHRS and CDR2 YFSETQ. The J segment lost 6 bases and the V segment lost 0 bases, leaving 4 bases of the junction unmatched. The CDR3 has 15 amino acids. This CDR3 reads CASSLVAGERNEQFF. The DNA for the CDR3 is TGCGCCAGCAGCTTGGTAGCGGGAGAGCGCAATGAGCAGTTCTTC. The full variable domain, completed using reference TRBV5-1 and TRBJ2-1, is KAGVTQTPRYLIKTRGQQVTLSCSPISGHRSVSWYQQTPGQGLQFLFEYFSETQRNKGNFPGRFSGRQFSNSRSEMNVSTLELGDSALYLCASSLVAGERNEQFFGPGTRLTVL.

The rearrangement joins TRBV11-2 to TRBJ2-1; 11 bases are a match to TRBD2. The ends lost 5 bases at V and 8 bases at J; junction bases unmatched: 8. The germline CDR1 and CDR2 sequences are SGHAT and FQNNGV. The CDR3 is made up of 15 amino acids. The CDR3 DNA is TGTGCCAGCAGCCTTAGCGGGAGGGCCTGGGATGAGCAGTTCTTC. Amino acid sequence: CASSLSGRAWDEQFF.

With regard to this clone: This sample includes further DNA sequences coding for the same CDR3. The CDR3 sequence: CASSYPGTDTQYF. The CDR3 region has the DNA TGTGCCAGCAGTTACCCGGGGACAGATACGCAGTATTTT. J is TRBJ2-3 and V is TRBV6-5; a weak D match, TRBD2 (5 bases). Germline CDR1 and CDR2: MNHEY and SVGAGI. V was shortened by 2 bases and J by 3 bases, with 6 bases between the two germline ends. The CDR3 totals 13 residues.